One TCR beta chain is described in this entry. The antigen remains undetermined. One entry per CDR3 protein results from TCRdb running MiXCR on the 5' RACE reads. The sample has 550,000 to 600,000 distinct CDR3 sequences; roughly 21% are singletons. This sample stems from a study of T-cell memory formation after mild COVID-19. Study context: TCR clustering was largely donor specific.

Study-wide results and caveats: Clones contracting over day 15 to 85 were CD4/CD8 balanced, with later expanders leaning CD4+. Clones which contracted sat mainly in CM and EM if CD4+, and in EMRA if CD8+.

The V gene's germline CDR1 is MNHEY and CDR2 SVGAGI. V was clipped by 0 bases and J by 10 bases, with 16 bases between them. The CDR3 has 15 amino acids. This sequence was found in an adult woman who had mild COVID-19 (a few samples of this study predate the infection). Cell type and time point are not known. The sequencing sample was made of PBMCs or a T cell subset sorted from them (not recorded which). The chain links TRBV6-5 to TRBJ1-5; D uncertain. This CDR3 reads CASSYSGPGISPQHF. CDR3 nucleotide sequence: TGTGCCAGCAGTTACTCCGGACCGGGAATCAGCCCCCAGCATTTT.